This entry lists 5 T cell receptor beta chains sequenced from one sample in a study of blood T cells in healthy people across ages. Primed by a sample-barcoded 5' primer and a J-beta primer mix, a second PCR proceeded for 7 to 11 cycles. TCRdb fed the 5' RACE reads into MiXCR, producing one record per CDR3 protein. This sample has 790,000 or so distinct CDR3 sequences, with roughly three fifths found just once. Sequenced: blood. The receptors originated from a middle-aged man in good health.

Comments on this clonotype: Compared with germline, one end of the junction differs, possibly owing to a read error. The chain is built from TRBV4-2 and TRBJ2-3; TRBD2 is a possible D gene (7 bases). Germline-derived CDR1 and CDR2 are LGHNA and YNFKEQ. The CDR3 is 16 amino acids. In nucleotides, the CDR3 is TGTGCCAGTAGCCAAGGGGGAGGGGGGGTTGGAGATACGCAGTATTTT. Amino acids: CASSQGGGGVGDTQYF.

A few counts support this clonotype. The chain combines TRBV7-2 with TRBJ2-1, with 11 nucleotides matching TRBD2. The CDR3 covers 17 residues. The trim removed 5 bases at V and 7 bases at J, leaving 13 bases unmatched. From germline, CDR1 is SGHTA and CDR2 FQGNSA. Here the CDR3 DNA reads TGTGCCAGCAGCCCCAGGCGGGGACTAGCGGACAAAAATGAGCAGTTCTTC. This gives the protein CASSPRRGLADKNEQFF.

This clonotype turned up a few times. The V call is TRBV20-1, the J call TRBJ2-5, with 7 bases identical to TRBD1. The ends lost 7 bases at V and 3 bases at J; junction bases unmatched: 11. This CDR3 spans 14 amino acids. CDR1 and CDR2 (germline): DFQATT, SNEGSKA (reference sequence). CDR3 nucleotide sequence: TGCAGTGTGCAAGGACAGGACCGTAAAGAGACCCAGTACTTC. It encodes CSVQGQDRKETQYF.

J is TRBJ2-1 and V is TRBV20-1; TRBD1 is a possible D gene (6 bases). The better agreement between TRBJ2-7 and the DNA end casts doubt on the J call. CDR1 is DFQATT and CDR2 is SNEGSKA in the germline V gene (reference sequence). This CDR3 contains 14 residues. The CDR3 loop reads CSAPGTPSYNEQYF. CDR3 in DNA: TGCAGTGCGCCCGGGACACCCTCCTACAATGAGCAGTACTTC.

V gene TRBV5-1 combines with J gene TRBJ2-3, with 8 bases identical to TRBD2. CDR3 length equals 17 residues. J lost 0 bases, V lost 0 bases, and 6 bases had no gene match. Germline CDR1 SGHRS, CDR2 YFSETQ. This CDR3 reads CASSLGTSGASTDTQYF. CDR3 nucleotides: TGCGCCAGCAGCTTGGGCACTAGCGGAGCTAGCACAGATACGCAGTATTTT.